What follows are 32 T cell receptor beta chains derived from one specimen sequenced in a study of graft-versus-host responses after intestinal transplantation. Clones were read by immunoSEQ multiplex PCR, and TCRdb kept only the in-frame ones, dropping some. The sample includes about 16,000 clones, 80% to 90% seen only once; the top ten take under 6.5%. The sample was PBMCs, taken 110 days after intestinal transplant. These receptor sequences come from a human patient who received an intestinal transplant, so some T cells may come from the graft donor.

This clone has just a few counts. The J gene is TRBJ2-7, the V gene TRBV10-3, with D possibly called TRBD1 or TRBD2 (5 bases each). V shed 4 bases and J shed 2 bases, with 18 bases lying between them. Germline V lookup: CDR1 ENHRY, CDR2 SYGVKD. The CDR3 runs 16 residues. The CDR3 reads CAISAPPGRNPYEQYF. CDR3 DNA sequence: TGTGCCATCAGTGCCCCACCGGGACGAAATCCCTACGAGCAGTACTTC.

This clone was observed a single time. The gene calls are TRBV4-1 and TRBJ1-1; no definite D call. The CDR3 loop spans 13 amino acids. V was pared by 5 bases and J by 4 bases, with 11 bases between. Germline CDR1 is MGHRA and CDR2 is YSYEKL. CDR3 nucleotide sequence: TGCGCCAGCAGCACCCGACCGGGCACTGAAGCTTTCTTT. Translation gives CASSTRPGTEAFF.

The rearrangement uses TRBV28 and TRBJ2-5; D may be TRBD1 (6 bases). This CDR3 region has 17 residues. In germline, CDR1 is MDHEN, CDR2 SYDVKM. V was clipped by 4 bases and J by 4 bases, with 22 bases between them. CDR3 region: CASSSLNRDNGGETQYF. DNA for the CDR3: TGTGCCAGCAGTTCGCTGAACCGGGACAACGGAGGAGAGACCCAGTACTTC.

This chain links TRBV7-3 with TRBJ1-6; TRBD1 matches 8 bases. The germline V gene has CDR1 SGHTA and CDR2 FQGTGA. The CDR3 is 15 amino acids. V lost 5 bases, J lost 7 bases, and 7 bases stayed unmatched. The CDR3 spells CASSLYGQGNSPLHF. The CDR3 DNA follows: TGTGCCAGCAGCCTATACGGACAGGGCAATTCACCCCTCCACTTT.

The genes are TRBV6-1 and TRBJ1-2; 8 bases align to TRBD1. Trimming at V came to 3 bases and at J to 6 bases, leaving 3 bases not matched to a gene. The CDR3 contains 13 residues. Germline V lookup: CDR1 MNHNS, CDR2 SASEGT. CDR3 region: CASSEDRADGYTF. The CDR3 bases are TGTGCCAGCAGTGAGGACAGGGCGGATGGCTACACCTTC.

CDR3 protein: CASSPLGRSRNTIYF. Here the CDR3 DNA reads TGCGCCAGCAGCCCCCTGGGCAGGTCGAGAAACACCATATATTTT. The genes are TRBV4-1 and TRBJ1-3; D unclear. The V end was cut by 4 bases, the J end by 5 bases, with 15 bases between. The CDR3 runs to 15 residues. From germline, CDR1 is MGHRA and CDR2 YSYEKL.

The V gene is TRBV5-5, the J gene TRBJ2-7, with 10 nucleotides matching TRBD1. This CDR3 has 15 residues. J gave up 2 bases and V 3 bases, and 5 bases lay outside the gene matches. The germline gives CDR1 SGHKS, CDR2 YYEKEE (reference sequence). The CDR3 DNA reads TGTGCCAGCAGCTATGGGACAGGGGAGACCTACGAGCAGTACTTC. It is translated as CASSYGTGETYEQYF. The full variable domain, in which reference TRBV5-5 and TRBJ2-7 provide the parts outside the CDR3, is DAGVTQSPTHLIKTRGQQVTLRCSPISGHKSVSWYQQVLGQGPQFIFQYYEKEERGRGNFPDRFSARQFPNYSSELNVNALLLGDSALYLCASSYGTGETYEQYFGPGTRLTVT.

The chain uses TRBV21-1 and TRBJ2-3; the D call TRBD2 from the table was never checked on the DNA. TRBV21-1 is a pseudogene. CDR3 size: 15 residues. The CDR3 DNA reads as TGTGCCAGCAGCCCGAGTGTTAATAGCACAGATACGCAGTATTTT. Translated, it gives CASSPSVNSTDTQYF.

This clone was observed a handful of times. The chain links TRBV10-3 to TRBJ1-1; a possible D gene is TRBD1 (5 bases). The V end was cut by 4 bases, the J end by 0 bases, with 12 bases between. Germline CDR1 is ENHRY and CDR2 is SYGVKD. CDR3 length equals 15 residues. The CDR3 DNA is TGTGCCATCAGTGTGGGACGGCTTTTGAACACTGAAGCTTTCTTT. It codes for CAISVGRLLNTEAFF.

This chain joins TRBV9 and TRBJ2-3; D may be TRBD2 (6 bases). Deletions cut 4 bases from V and 5 bases from J, with 23 bases between. This CDR3 has 17 amino acids. Germline V gives CDR1 SGDLS, CDR2 YYNGEE. In DNA form, the CDR3 reads TGTGCCAGCAGCTCCTTAAGAGGGGCGGGACGGGAAGATACGCAGTATTTT. Translated: CASSSLRGAGREDTQYF.

This chain uses TRBV4-2 with TRBJ2-7; D gene unclear. The V gene's germline CDR1 is LGHNA and CDR2 YNFKEQ. The CDR3 is made up of 15 amino acids. Trimming pared 0 bases from V and 9 bases from J, leaving 18 bases between. In DNA form, the CDR3 reads TGTGCCAGCAGCCAAGAAATCTACATCGCGGTAGGGCAGTACTTC. It specifies CASSQEIYIAVGQYF.

The rearrangement uses TRBV18 and TRBJ1-1; D is undetermined. Trimming pared 2 bases from V and 8 bases from J, leaving 9 bases between. Germline CDR1 KGHSH, CDR2 LQKENI. The CDR3 is made up of 12 amino acids. DNA of the CDR3: TGTGCCAGCTCACCAGATCAGGCAGAAGCTTTCTTT. Translating it yields CASSPDQAEAFF. Supplemented by reference TRBV18 and TRBJ1-1, the full variable domain reads NAGVMQNPRHLVRRRGQEARLRCSPMKGHSHVYWYRQLPEEGLKFMVYLQKENIIDESGMPKERFSAEFPKEGPSILRIQQVVRGDSAAYFCASSPDQAEAFFGQGTRLTVV.

This clone occurred a few times. This sequence joins TRBV27 and TRBJ2-7; 10 nucleotides align to TRBD1. The CDR3 extends over 15 amino acids. CDR1 is MNHEY and CDR2 is SMNVEV in the germline V gene (reference sequence). V trimming: 1 base; J trimming: 6 bases; junction bases outside the gene matches: 6. CDR3 sequence (DNA): TGTGCCAGCAGTTTATACTCCGGGACAGGGGTCGAGCAGTACTTC. Its translation is CASSLYSGTGVEQYF.

V is TRBV5-4 and J is TRBJ2-1, with D tentatively TRBD1 or TRBD2 (5 bases each). Germline CDR1 SGHNT, CDR2 YYREEE (reference sequence). With 4 bases removed from V and 6 bases from J, the gap between germline ends came to 17 bases. The CDR3 loop spans 15 amino acids. Written as DNA, the CDR3 is TGTGCCAGCAGCCCCGGACTGAATACAGGCAATGAGCAGTTCTTC. As protein: CASSPGLNTGNEQFF. The full variable domain, with the rest looked up from reference TRBV5-4 and TRBJ2-1, is ETGVTQSPTHLIKTRGQQVTLRCSSQSGHNTVSWYQQALGQGPQFIFQYYREEENGRGNFPPRFSGLQFPNYSSELNVNALELDDSALYLCASSPGLNTGNEQFFGPGTRLTVL.

The chain links TRBV7-9 to TRBJ2-1, with 14 bases fitting TRBD2. CDR1 is SEHNR, CDR2 FQNEAQ, per germline (reference sequence). Germline trimming cut 1 base from V and 0 bases from J; bases unmatched to any gene: 5. This CDR3 comprises 19 residues. The CDR3 loop is CASSLETSGRVSSYNEQFF. As DNA, the CDR3 is TGTGCCAGCAGCTTAGAGACTAGCGGGAGGGTAAGCTCCTACAATGAGCAGTTCTTC.

The chain joins TRBV9 to TRBJ2-1; 13 bases are shared with TRBD2. Germline V gives CDR1 SGDLS, CDR2 YYNGEE. This CDR3 has 18 amino acids. After removal of 4 bases from V and 4 bases from J, the junction contained 11 bases not matched to a gene. In nucleotides, the CDR3 is TGTGCCAGCAGCACCGGACTAGCGGGGGAAATAATATACAATGAGCAGTTCTTC. Its translation: CASSTGLAGEIIYNEQFF.

The chain joins TRBV7-9 to TRBJ1-4; D not resolved. The CDR3 runs to 15 residues. Germline assignment: CDR1 SEHNR and CDR2 FQNEAQ (reference sequence). With 3 bases removed from V and 8 bases from J, the gap between germline ends came to 16 bases. CDR3 region: CASSLVRSEDEKLFF. DNA of the CDR3: TGTGCCAGCAGCTTGGTTCGTTCTGAGGACGAAAAACTGTTTTTT.

The chain is built from TRBV27 and TRBJ2-7; no clear D gene. V was pared by 0 bases and J by 7 bases, with 10 bases between. The CDR3 runs 13 residues. CDR1 is MNHEY and CDR2 is SMNVEV in the germline V gene (reference sequence). CDR3: CASSLSLGREQYF. CDR3 sequence (DNA): TGTGCCAGCAGTTTATCGTTAGGGCGTGAGCAGTACTTC.

This clone was counted a few times. CDR3 nucleotide sequence: TGCGCCAGCAGCCCGGGACAGGGTTATGGCTACACCTTC. As protein: CASSPGQGYGYTF. The V and J genes are TRBV5-1 and TRBJ1-2, with 9 bases fitting TRBD1. The CDR3 extends over 13 amino acids. Germline CDR1 and CDR2: SGHRS and YFSETQ. The junction had 3 bases not matched to a gene; V was cut back by 4 bases and J by 5 bases.

The chain joins TRBV6-5 to TRBJ2-7, with 9 bases lining up with TRBD1. V dropped 0 bases and J dropped 3; count of bases not matched to a gene: 3. CDR3 length: 15 residues. CDR1 is MNHEY, CDR2 SVGAGI, per germline. The CDR3 DNA reads as TGTGCCAGCAGTTACTCGACAGGGGGTTTCTACGAGCAGTACTTC. Encoded protein: CASSYSTGGFYEQYF.

Only one count was recorded for this clone. The rearrangement links TRBV30 to TRBJ1-2; no firm D call. V shed 0 bases and J shed 13 bases, with 15 bases lying between them. The CDR3 is 12 amino acids. The germline gives CDR1 GTSNPN, CDR2 SVGIG (reference sequence). CDR3 in amino acids: CAWSVRRGSCTF. CDR3 DNA sequence: TGTGCCTGGAGTGTACGTCGCGGCTCCTGCACCTTC. Variable domain in full (rest from reference TRBV30 and TRBJ1-2): SQTIHQWPATLVQPVGSPLSLECTVEGTSNPNLYWYRQAAGRGLQLLFYSVGIGQISSEVPQNLSASRPQDRQFILSSKKLLLSDSGFYLCAWSVRRGSCTFGSGTRLTVV.

The chain links TRBV6-6 to TRBJ1-5; no clear D. The CDR3 length is 13 residues. With 2 bases removed from V and 0 bases from J, the gap between germline ends came to 2 bases. Germline CDR1 and CDR2: MNHNY and SVGAGI (reference sequence). CDR3 residues: CASSYGSNQPQHF. CDR3 nucleotides: TGTGCCAGCAGTTACGGTAGCAATCAGCCCCAGCATTTT.

The sample holds one count of this clone. The gene calls are TRBV4-3 and TRBJ1-4; D uncertain. Trimming removed 0 bases at V and 8 bases at J, with 13 bases between. The CDR3 is made up of 15 amino acids. The germline V gene encodes CDR1 LGHNA and CDR2 YSLEER. CDR3 in DNA: TGCGCCAGCAGCCAAGAGGCAACAACCTGGGAAAAACTGTTTTTT. Residues: CASSQEATTWEKLFF.

This clone was detected a few times. Different DNA sequences within this sample yield the same CDR3. The chain joins TRBV19 to TRBJ2-7; the match to TRBD2 covers 10 bases. Germline assignment: CDR1 LNHDA and CDR2 SQIVND (reference sequence). The V segment lost 4 bases and the J segment 0 bases; nucleotides outside the gene matches: 6. The CDR3 extends over 16 amino acids. CDR3 loop: CASSRTSGLSSYEQYF. The CDR3 DNA is TGTGCCAGTAGTAGGACTAGCGGTTTGAGCTCCTACGAGCAGTACTTC.

The V call is TRBV30, the J call TRBJ1-1, with a weak D call TRBD1 (5 bases). Germline lookup yields CDR1 GTSNPN and CDR2 SVGIG (reference sequence). The CDR3 extends over 14 amino acids. V was trimmed by 4 bases and J by 4 bases, leaving 16 bases between them. As DNA, the CDR3 is TGTGCCTGGAATATCGCAGGGACGGGCACTGAAGCTTTCTTT. This translates into CAWNIAGTGTEAFF.

This clone appeared a few times. The V call is TRBV9, the J call TRBJ2-3; D is perhaps TRBD2 (5 bases). The germline V and J ends were trimmed by 0 bases and 0 bases, with 8 bases remaining between them. The CDR3 runs 15 residues. Germline loops: CDR1 SGDLS, CDR2 YYNGEE. For the CDR3, the DNA is TGTGCCAGCAGCGTAGGGCTAGCAAGCACAGATACGCAGTATTTT. This codes for CASSVGLASTDTQYF.

This clone was detected a few times. The V call is TRBV7-3, the J call TRBJ2-1; 7 positions match TRBD2. Germline V gene sequence: CDR1 SGHTA, CDR2 FQGTGA. Unmatched junction bases numbered 9, after V lost 4 bases and J lost 9 bases. There are 14 residues in the CDR3. DNA of the CDR3: TGTGCCAGCAGCTCCACGACTAGCCCCGCTGAGCAGTTCTTC. Translating gives CASSSTTSPAEQFF. Supplemented by reference TRBV7-3 and TRBJ2-1, the full variable domain reads GAGVSQTPSNKVTEKGKYVELRCDPISGHTALYWYRQSLGQGPEFLIYFQGTGAADDSGLPNDRFFAVRPEGSVSTLKIQRTERGDSAVYLCASSSTTSPAEQFFGPGTRLTVL.

The V call is TRBV4-3, the J call TRBJ1-5, with D possibly being TRBD1 (5 bases). The CDR3 has 17 amino acids. CDR1 and CDR2 (germline): LGHNA, YSLEER. Trimming removed 0 bases from V and 2 bases from J, with 14 bases in between. The CDR3 reads CASSQDKGFGCNQPQHF. Here the CDR3 DNA reads TGCGCCAGCAGCCAAGACAAGGGGTTTGGGTGCAATCAGCCCCAGCATTTT.

V usage is TRBV19 and J usage is TRBJ1-2, with 7 bases fitting TRBD1. Germline V gene sequence: CDR1 LNHDA, CDR2 SQIVND (reference sequence). CDR3 length equals 11 residues. The ends lost 8 bases at V and 8 bases at J; junction bases unmatched: 5. The CDR3 DNA reads TGTGCCAGTCGACAGGGTGGAGGCTACACCTTC. Amino acid sequence: CASRQGGGYTF.

The gene calls are TRBV19 and TRBJ1-1, with TRBD1 matching over 8 bases. This CDR3 is 14 amino acids long. J gave up 0 bases and V 8 bases, and 5 bases lay outside the gene matches. Germline V gene lookup returns CDR1 LNHDA and CDR2 SQIVND (reference sequence). Here the CDR3 reads CASWGQALNTEAFF. The CDR3, as DNA: TGTGCCAGTTGGGGACAGGCCCTGAACACTGAAGCTTTCTTT.

This chain connects TRBV28 to TRBJ2-3; perhaps TRBD1 as D (6 bases). CDR3 length equals 15 residues. Trimming shortened V by 5 bases and J by 5 bases, and 17 bases separated the two germline ends. The germline V gene encodes CDR1 MDHEN and CDR2 SYDVKM. CDR3 protein: CASSPIMGAGDTQYF. CDR3 sequence (DNA): TGTGCCAGCAGTCCCATTATGGGGGCGGGAGATACGCAGTATTTT. Drawing the rest from reference TRBV28 and TRBJ2-3, the complete variable domain is DVKVTQSSRYLVKRTGEKVFLECVQDMDHENMFWYRQDPGLGLRLIYFSYDVKMKEKGDIPEGYSVSREKKERFSLILESASTNQTSMYLCASSPIMGAGDTQYFGPGTRLTVL.

V gene TRBV6-5 combines with J gene TRBJ2-3; D is unresolved. The CDR3 consists of 15 residues. Germline values: CDR1 MNHEY, CDR2 SVGAGI. The V end lost 6 bases, the J end lost 0 bases, and 13 bases lay between the germline ends. The CDR3 bases are TGTGCCAGCAGCCCAGCACTCTTTAGCACAGATACGCAGTATTTT. It translates to CASSPALFSTDTQYF.